This record looks at one T cell receptor (beta chain) sequence and its context. This clone was counted between two and nine times. There is no known antigen for this receptor. No base quality values were provided; no much bigger clone lies one nucleotide off. The cohort was made up of under 800 healthy bone marrow donors. At the time of sampling, all cohort members were nominally healthy, though unrecorded immune exposures were likely present. The donor was CMV seronegative and was included in the group of several hundred seronegative cohort members. A peripheral blood sample was collected from each donor, and TCR beta sequencing was performed on peripheral blood mononuclear cells. Genomic DNA was extracted from the blood cell samples with the Qiagen DNeasy Blood Extraction Kit. This record belongs to a study of cytomegalovirus exposure and HLA in healthy donors (dated by TCRdb to the late 2010s). Study-level background: An earlier analysis of some 620 of the donors reported 250 to 350 Gb of sequence data and 117 million unique TCR beta sequences obtained from roughly 180 million T cells. The study aimed to test whether cataloging public T cell receptors could reveal signatures of past pathogen exposure. Along with the roughly 670-subject first cohort, a separate validation cohort of 120 different subjects was used. Every repertoire in the discovery cohort had been generated on one and the same sequencing platform. To predict cytomegalovirus infection status, the study combined high-throughput TCR immunosequencing, statistical association of individual TCRs with disease status, and machine learning. HLA typing covered class I and class II loci at four-digit resolution. Roughly 5 DR-DQ haplotypes were treated as single units for association and clustering because of strong linkage in the cohort. Genome-wide SNP genotypes for about 55% of the roughly 670 donors were used in a later genetic analysis, which treated that subset as a discovery cohort. To study patterns of TCR occurrence, a later analysis re-analyzed previously published TCR beta repertoires from around 660 donors and added high-resolution HLA genotyping. An earlier analysis of a few hundred of the donors applied high-throughput TCR beta sequencing to assess whether each TCR beta V gene segment acted as functional or pseudogenic. Typing coverage differed by locus: A, B, C, DRB1 and DQB1 were typed in about 629-630 donors, DQA1 in around 500, DPA1 in 600 to 610, and DPB1 in 450 to 480. The later analysis used no new phenotypic data to find candidate immune exposures, relying instead on TCR beta sequences and their occurrence across donors. The genetic ancestry cluster associated with self-reported Caucasian donors included 80% to 90% of the roughly 400 genotyped donors. Among some 410 genotyped donors of the cohort, an average of around 240,000 unique TCR beta nucleotide sequences was sequenced per donor, of which 15% to 20% were non-productive. The T cell repertoires of around 670 subjects were profiled by immunosequencing and related to cytomegalovirus serostatus. Donor age, sex, ethnicity and CMV serostatus were compiled together with the repertoire data. An early release covering roughly 640 HLA-typed donors comprised about 300 gigabases of sequencing data and 85 million or so unique TCR sequences.

General findings and caveats noted by the study authors: A further reported finding was that TCR beta sequences accurately predicted the HLA-A and HLA-B alleles for most subjects in the first cohort. Because HLA typing was missing for some donors at each locus, association tests included only the typed subset. According to the authors, the approach could potentially be generalized to other disease states and immunological phenotypes. Most TCR sequences were seen in very few donors, while some public TCRs were found in many individuals. In an earlier analysis of about 600 of the donors, most TCR beta V segments appeared in productive rearrangements about 87% or about 30% of the time, broadly matching IMGT annotations. Assigning TCR associations to individual alleles was difficult when HLA alleles, especially DR and DQ, strongly co-occurred. According to a later analysis, TCR association rates differed among HLA loci, with DRB1 alleles showing the most associated TCRs and HLA-C alleles showing the fewest. The earlier analysis of fewer than 750 of the donors excluded roughly 17 rarely observed V segments, including chromosome 9 orphons, because counts were too low. Because the 87-base-pair reads could not distinguish some IMGT-functional V segments, including TRBV6-2 and TRBV6-3, those segments were excluded. Linkage disequilibrium might explain the correlated functional status among segregating V segments, but an unknown experimental factor could not be excluded. In this cohort, only TCR beta chains were sequenced, and detectable features were limited by the absence of alpha or paired-chain data. In a later genetic analysis, fewer N-insertions in productive TCRs were reported among donors in an Asian-associated ancestry cluster than the approximately 670-donor mean. The only immune exposure information available for the cohort was CMV serostatus. In a later analysis, several top co-occurrence clusters were reported to appear linked to parvovirus B19, influenza, CMV and Epstein-Barr virus. In vitro tests confirmed that a few of the cytomegalovirus-associated TCR beta chains recognize cytomegalovirus antigens. In the study, some 160 TCR beta chains were listed as associated with cytomegalovirus. Sequencing depth was assumed to be roughly uniform across donors in the presence/absence analyses, though that assumption may not hold. The classifier was reported to diagnose cytomegalovirus status with high specificity and sensitivity in both the original and validation cohorts. In a later analysis, HLA-associated TCR beta chains were found to be more clonally expanded and to have lower generation probabilities than equally common non-associated chains. V-gene and J-gene trimming of TCR beta chains was associated with a missense DCLRE1C variant in a later genetic analysis, and the association was replicated in an independent cohort. A group of highly shared sequence variants was considered likely to be a technical artifact of the sequencing pipeline. A later analysis found that most CMV-associated TCR beta chains appeared HLA-restricted, with HLA associations seemingly driven largely by CMV exposure. In a later analysis, more than 15,000 TCR beta sequences were associated with specific HLA alleles at a false discovery rate of 0.05.

The library came from the immunoSEQ multiplex PCR assay. The multiplex PCR relied on a mix of 60 forward primers for TCR Vbeta segments and 13 reverse primers for TCR Jbeta segments. The CDR3 region of rearranged TCR beta genes was amplified from genomic DNA by a multiplex PCR assay. The amplified TCR beta libraries were sequenced on the Illumina HiSeq System as 87-base-pair reads. In the paper's pipeline: A later analysis counted tens of millions of unique TCR beta chains across the 550 to 800 repertoires, and around 9.9 million of these chains were shared by at least two donors. To remove PCR and sequencing errors, raw reads were error-corrected and collapsed into unique sequences using a nearest-neighbor algorithm that merged closely related sequences. Alignment of CDR3 sequences to IMGT reference sequences was used to assign V, D and J gene segments. For a sequence to be retained, a match of at least six nucleotides to both a V gene segment and a J gene segment was required. A rearrangement counted as productive if the CDR3 had no stop codons and remained in frame with V and J, and every other rearrangement counted as non-productive. Following IMGT convention, CDR3 was defined as the stretch from the second conserved V-encoded cysteine up to the conserved J-encoded phenylalanine. The earlier analysis of 587 of the donors excluded sequences that lacked an unambiguous match to a single V gene segment. In an earlier analysis of 450 to 700 of the donors, V segments were called functional above 56.7% productive rearrangements and were called segregating when the between-donor standard deviation exceeded 5%. A statistical classification framework was developed to diagnose cytomegalovirus status using the catalog of TCR beta chain sequences. In a later analysis, V and J genes were assigned by comparing TCR nucleotide sequences against IMGT/GENE-DB human TR gene sequences. A later analysis assigned CDR3 sequences and most-parsimonious VDJ recombination scenarios with the TCRdist pipeline. In a later analysis, each TCR beta chain was defined by its CDR3 amino acid sequence together with its V-gene family, and reads lacking a unique V-gene family were excluded. A later analysis removed 500 to 650 highly shared, low-generation-probability nucleotide sequences to deal with suspected cross-contamination and a sequencing artifact. In a later analysis, a clonal expansion index for each public chain was calculated from normalized within-repertoire ranks of inferred template counts. In a later analysis, generation probabilities were computed with a VDJ recombination model fitted to out-of-frame rearrangements, and the resulting probabilities were checked against IGoR. A later analysis scored TCR-TCR, TCR-HLA and TCR-CMV co-occurrence with hypergeometric tests, applying a repertoire-size bias correction to TCR pairs. False discovery rates were estimated in a later analysis by permuting HLA or CMV assignments 20 times. In a later analysis, co-occurring TCRs were grouped with DBSCAN, and TCRdist sequence similarity was added when clustering was performed within HLA-allele-positive subsets. For co-occurrence clustering, repertoires with fewer than 30,000 or more than 120,000 public chains were excluded, along with roughly 5 repertoires with anomalous nucleotide sharing. In TCRdb, the immuneACCESS table is reduced to in-frame sequences with V and J assigned. These tables do not hold every clone; where another copy was compared, an unresolved V gene accounts for under half, and the others remain unexplained. V and J calls and clone size follow that table, whereas D and trimming were derived from the DNA. The sample table records 200,000 or so clones; 60% to 85% of these occur just once. Less than 20% of the sample is held by the ten biggest clonotypes.

V has 0 bases trimmed and J has 8 bases trimmed; junction bases matching no gene number 11. Counted from cysteine to phenylalanine, this CDR3 has 17 amino acids. Only CDR3 DNA is held: 51 bases, read in frame from base 1. The germline V gene provides CDR1 LGHNA and CDR2 YNFKEQ. The clonotype originates from a man aged 35-49 years in good health and CMV-seronegative. The V and J genes are TRBV4-2 and TRBJ1-4; TRBD1 agrees with 8 junctional bases. Sequencing input: PBMCs. This receptor has the CDR3 CASSQDLRGPSGEKLFF. The sequenced DNA is TGTGCCAGCAGCCAAGATCTCAGGGGGCCAAGCGGAGAAAAACTGTTTTTT.